Listed here are 30 T cell receptor beta chains from one sample, sequenced in a study of brain T cells in children with intractable seizures (dated by TCRdb to the early 2020s). The library was obtained by the immunoSEQ multiplex PCR assay. Entries here come from immuneACCESS through TCRdb and include only in-frame sequences with V and J called. Some clones fail to appear in such tables; in the studies checked, an unresolved V gene covers under half of the shortfall, and the cause of the remainder is unknown. The sample table records tens of thousands of clones; more than 85% of these occur just once. In total, the top ten clones hold around 1.4% of the sample. The time point label of this sample denotes: resected brain tissue, or blood drawn just prior to surgery. The specimen comprised peripheral blood, sampled at surgery. Receptors originate from a boy in the first two years of life with tuberous sclerosis and intractable seizures.

J is TRBJ2-7 and V is TRBV5-4; D unresolved. The CDR3 extends over 14 amino acids. Germline CDR1 reads SGHNT; CDR2 reads YYREEE (reference sequence). Trimming pared 4 bases from V and 2 bases from J, leaving 13 bases between. The CDR3 bases are TGTGCCAGCAGCCCGTCTGTCGGACCCTACGAGCAGTACTTC. Translating it yields CASSPSVGPYEQYF.

V gene TRBV14 combines with J gene TRBJ2-7; D unclear. The CDR3 loop spans 15 amino acids. Germline V gives CDR1 SGHDN, CDR2 FVKESK. The V and J ends lost 0 bases and 0 bases respectively, with 9 bases between them. DNA of the CDR3: TGTGCCAGCAGCCAAGATTTGAACCTCTCCTACGAGCAGTACTTC. Its translation is CASSQDLNLSYEQYF.

V is TRBV7-9 and J is TRBJ1-2; D remains ambiguous. Germline CDR1 is SEHNR and CDR2 is FQNEAQ (reference sequence). Trimming cost V 6 bases and J 3 bases, with 11 bases left between them. There are 13 residues in the CDR3. The CDR3 spells CASSHAGDYGYTF. The CDR3 DNA reads as TGTGCCAGCAGTCATGCCGGGGACTATGGCTACACCTTC. The entire variable domain, with the rest obtained from reference TRBV7-9 and TRBJ1-2, is as follows: DTGVSQNPRHKITKRGQNVTFRCDPISEHNRLYWYRQTLGQGPEFLTYFQNEAQLEKSRLLSDRFSAERPKGSFSTLEIQRTEQGDSAMYLCASSHAGDYGYTFGSGTRLTVV.

The chain joins TRBV2 to TRBJ1-2; D remains ambiguous. V was clipped by 7 bases and J by 8 bases, with 11 bases between them. CDR3 length equals 11 residues. The germline CDR1 and CDR2 sequences are SNHLY and FYNNEI. CDR3 nucleotide sequence: TGTGCCAGCACCGCATTTATCGGCTACACCTTC. It specifies CASTAFIGYTF.

V gene TRBV28 combines with J gene TRBJ1-5; no definite D call. The CDR3 runs to 15 residues. The germline gives CDR1 MDHEN, CDR2 SYDVKM. V lost 2 bases and J 0 bases, leaving 8 bases between the germline ends. The CDR3 here is CASSLEGYSNQPQHF. The DNA for the CDR3 is TGTGCCAGCAGTTTAGAGGGTTATAGCAATCAGCCCCAGCATTTT.

The V call is TRBV12-3 or TRBV12-4, the J call TRBJ2-4, with D hard to call. This CDR3 is built from 13 residues. V was clipped by 7 bases and J by 11 bases, with 18 bases between them. The CDR3 DNA is TGTGCCAGCACCCTCACCCCTCTCGGACTTCAGTACTTC. Translation gives CASTLTPLGLQYF.

The V gene is TRBV9, the J gene TRBJ2-3; 8 nucleotides line up with TRBD2. This CDR3 is built from 13 residues. Germline V CDR1 and CDR2: SGDLS, YYNGEE. Trimming at V came to 4 bases and at J to 6 bases, leaving 4 bases not matched to a gene. The CDR3 sequence is CASSPPSGDTQYF. CDR3 bases: TGTGCCAGCAGCCCCCCTAGCGGGGATACGCAGTATTTT.

This clone appeared a single time. This rearrangement joins TRBV7-9 to TRBJ1-4; D is unclear. The CDR3 has 16 residues. Trimming took off 1 base at V and 0 bases at J, with 9 bases between the two ends. Looked up from germline, CDR1 is SEHNR and CDR2 is FQNEAQ (reference sequence). The CDR3 sequence: CASSLDNLATNEKLFF. The CDR3 region has the DNA TGTGCCAGCAGCTTAGACAACCTTGCAACTAATGAAAAACTGTTTTTT. The full variable domain, completed using reference TRBV7-9 and TRBJ1-4, is DTGVSQNPRHKITKRGQNVTFRCDPISEHNRLYWYRQTLGQGPEFLTYFQNEAQLEKSRLLSDRFSAERPKGSFSTLEIQRTEQGDSAMYLCASSLDNLATNEKLFFGSGTQLSVL.

The gene calls are TRBV19 and TRBJ2-7; 15 nucleotides match TRBD2. The CDR3 sequence is 16 residues long. Per germline, CDR1 LNHDA and CDR2 SQIVND (reference sequence). J lost 2 bases, V lost 6 bases, and 5 bases had no gene match. In DNA form, the CDR3 reads TGTGCCAGTAGCAGGACTAGCGGGGGGGCCACCTACGAGCAGTACTTC. Its protein product is CASSRTSGGATYEQYF.

The J gene is TRBJ2-5, the V gene TRBV27; TRBD2 agrees at 7 bases. The length of the CDR3 is 17 residues. Germline CDR1 and CDR2: MNHEY and SMNVEV (reference sequence). The V and J ends lost 4 bases and 5 bases, in that order; junction bases with no gene match: 16. CDR3 sequence reads: CASSSGSGGSLGETQYF. CDR3 nucleotide sequence: TGTGCCAGCAGTTCTGGATCCGGCGGGAGTCTTGGCGAGACCCAGTACTTC.

The gene calls are TRBV6-1 and TRBJ2-7; 10 bases align to TRBD1. Losses at the gene ends were 1 base for V and 2 bases for J; bases not matched to a gene: 2. CDR3 length equals 15 residues. From germline, CDR1 is MNHNS and CDR2 SASEGT. Written as DNA, the CDR3 is TGTGCCAGCAGTGAAGGACAGGGGGCTCCCTACGAGCAGTACTTC. As protein: CASSEGQGAPYEQYF.

The chain couples TRBV6-5 to TRBJ1-1, with D possibly matching TRBD1 (5 bases). Germline V gene data show CDR1 as MNHEY and CDR2 as SVGAGI. The CDR3 covers 15 residues. V gave up 2 bases and J gave up 3 bases, with 13 bases separating them. This CDR3 is CASSYGGVAYTEAFF. Written as DNA, the CDR3 is TGTGCCAGCAGTTACGGAGGGGTCGCGTACACTGAAGCTTTCTTT.

The chain employs TRBV5-1 and TRBJ2-7, with 9 bases identical to TRBD1. V lost 5 bases, J lost 6 bases, and 15 bases stayed unmatched. The CDR3 spans 16 residues. Germline V gives CDR1 SGHRS, CDR2 YFSETQ. The CDR3 DNA sequence: TGCGCCAGCAGTTTCAAACAGGGGGCCCGGTTCGTCGAGCAGTACTTC. Residues: CASSFKQGARFVEQYF. Full variable domain (rest looked up from reference TRBV5-1 and TRBJ2-7): KAGVTQTPRYLIKTRGQQVTLSCSPISGHRSVSWYQQTPGQGLQFLFEYFSETQRNKGNFPGRFSGRQFSNSRSEMNVSTLELGDSALYLCASSFKQGARFVEQYFGPGTRLTVT.

The chain recombines TRBV28 with TRBJ2-5; D might be TRBD1 or TRBD2, each matching 5 bases. Germline V lookup: CDR1 MDHEN, CDR2 SYDVKM. The CDR3 totals 13 residues. V shed 8 bases and J shed 5 bases, with 15 bases lying between them. The CDR3 DNA reads TGTGCCAGCCGGCGTCCGGGGCCGGAGACCCAGTACTTC. This gives the protein CASRRPGPETQYF.

The V call is TRBV5-6, the J call TRBJ2-7; D gene unclear. Germline CDR1 SGHDT, CDR2 YYEEEE. Trimming took off 4 bases at V and 4 bases at J, with 9 bases between the two ends. This CDR3 is 12 amino acids long. CDR3 nucleotides: TGTGCCAGCAGCCCGGGTCATTACGAGCAGTACTTC. Translation: CASSPGHYEQYF.

The J gene is TRBJ1-1, the V gene TRBV7-3; a possible D gene is TRBD1 (5 bases). V lost 2 bases, J lost 4 bases, and 8 bases lay in between. This CDR3 has 13 amino acids. Germline V gives CDR1 SGHTA, CDR2 FQGTGA. The CDR3: CASSLEGSTEAFF. The CDR3 coding sequence is TGTGCCAGCAGCTTAGAGGGGTCCACTGAAGCTTTCTTT.

The rearrangement joins TRBV11-3 to TRBJ2-5; 7 bases are shared with TRBD2. The junction had 14 bases not matched to a gene; V was cut back by 5 bases and J by 5 bases. Germline V gene lookup returns CDR1 SGHNT and CDR2 YENEEA. This CDR3 has 16 residues. In nucleotides, the CDR3 is TGTGCCAGCAGCATCCAGCGGGACTCCGGCGGGGAGACCCAGTACTTC. Its protein product is CASSIQRDSGGETQYF.

The chain combines TRBV5-4 with TRBJ1-2, with D unresolved. CDR3 size: 15 residues. Germline CDR1 is SGHNT and CDR2 is YYREEE (reference sequence). With 4 bases removed from V and 1 base from J, the gap between germline ends came to 14 bases. This CDR3 reads CASSLGPGLNYGYTF. CDR3 bases: TGTGCCAGCAGCCTAGGGCCAGGACTTAACTATGGCTACACCTTC.

The chain links TRBV24-1 to TRBJ2-3, with D possibly being TRBD1 or TRBD2 (5 bases each). V shed 4 bases and J shed 0 bases, with 7 bases lying between them. Per the germline V gene, CDR1 is KGHDR and CDR2 is SFDVKD. The length of the CDR3 is 14 residues. As DNA, the CDR3 is TGTGCCACCAGTGACCGGGACAGCACAGATACGCAGTATTTT. Translation gives CATSDRDSTDTQYF.

The chain recombines TRBV18 with TRBJ2-6; no clear D gene. The ends were cut back, 2 bases at V and 6 bases at J, with 5 bases in the middle. The CDR3 is 13 amino acids. Germline lookup yields CDR1 KGHSH and CDR2 LQKENI. DNA of the CDR3: TGTGCCAGCTCACCAGGGGAGGCCAACGTCCTGACTTTC. It codes for CASSPGEANVLTF.

This chain links TRBV30 with TRBJ2-7; weak D call: TRBD2 (6 bases). The V end was cut by 0 bases, the J end by 4 bases, with 13 bases between. The CDR3 length is 14 residues. CDR1 and CDR2 from the germline V gene are GTSNPN and SVGIG (reference sequence). CDR3 in amino acids: CAWSVGAGIYEQYF. In nucleotides, the CDR3 is TGTGCCTGGAGTGTTGGGGCGGGGATATACGAGCAGTACTTC.

The chain has TRBV5-1 and TRBJ2-5; 14 bases match TRBD2. Trimming at V came to 4 bases and at J to 3 bases, leaving 8 bases not matched to a gene. The CDR3 sequence is 17 residues long. The germline V gene encodes CDR1 SGHRS and CDR2 YFSETQ. The CDR3 spells CASSPRLAGGPEETQYF. CDR3 nucleotides: TGCGCCAGCAGCCCGAGACTAGCGGGAGGGCCCGAAGAGACCCAGTACTTC.

The chain recombines TRBV2 with TRBJ1-2; the D gene is possibly TRBD1 (5 bases). The CDR3 is 14 residues long. CDR1 SNHLY and CDR2 FYNNEI come from the germline V gene. The ends were cut back, 6 bases at V and 3 bases at J, with 14 bases in the middle. The CDR3 loop is CASREIGQHYGYTF. CDR3 DNA: TGTGCCAGCAGAGAGATCGGACAACACTATGGCTACACCTTC.

The rearrangement uses TRBV27 and TRBJ2-1; 9 bases align to TRBD2. Germline V gives CDR1 MNHEY, CDR2 SMNVEV (reference sequence). The CDR3 covers 14 residues. The ends lost 2 bases at V and 6 bases at J; junction bases unmatched: 2. CDR3: CASSLETSGNEQFF. The CDR3 nucleotides are TGTGCCAGCAGTTTAGAGACTAGCGGCAATGAGCAGTTCTTC.

This chain connects TRBV9 to TRBJ1-3; no definite D call. Trimming cost V 0 bases and J 4 bases, with 11 bases left between them. The CDR3 consists of 15 residues. The germline CDR1 and CDR2 sequences are SGDLS and YYNGEE. This CDR3 reads CASSVGLGMGNTIYF. In nucleotides, the CDR3 is TGTGCCAGCAGCGTAGGTTTAGGGATGGGAAACACCATATATTTT.

This sequence joins TRBV5-8 and TRBJ1-2; 8 nucleotides match TRBD1. CDR3 length: 16 amino acids. Germline trimming cut 1 base from V and 5 bases from J; bases unmatched to any gene: 10. In germline, CDR1 is SGHTS, CDR2 YDEGEE. CDR3: CASSLTGTGYLYGYTF. CDR3 nucleotide sequence: TGTGCCAGCAGCTTGACCGGGACAGGATACCTATATGGCTACACCTTC.

J is TRBJ1-2 and V is TRBV5-1; 7 nucleotides align to TRBD1. J lost 7 bases, V lost 0 bases, and 6 bases had no gene match. Germline CDR1 reads SGHRS; CDR2 reads YFSETQ. The CDR3 is 14 amino acids. CDR3 loop: CASSLAQGIFGYTF. The CDR3 coding sequence is TGCGCCAGCAGCTTGGCACAGGGGATATTTGGCTACACCTTC.

The chain couples TRBV13 to TRBJ1-5; 7 bases are a match to TRBD1. CDR3 length: 15 amino acids. J gave up 7 bases and V 5 bases, and 11 bases lay outside the gene matches. CDR1 is PRHDT and CDR2 is FYEKMQ in the germline V gene (reference sequence). This chain's CDR3 is CASSENRGSIQPQHF. Written as DNA, the CDR3 is TGTGCCAGCAGCGAGAACAGGGGATCTATACAGCCCCAGCATTTT.

The chain carries TRBV24-1 and TRBJ2-1, with TRBD1 matching over 10 bases. Germline V lookup: CDR1 KGHDR, CDR2 SFDVKD. J gave up 8 bases and V 4 bases, and 7 bases lay outside the gene matches. The CDR3 sequence is 15 residues long. Here the CDR3 DNA reads TGTGCCACCAGTGAGATGACAGGGGGCGAGGATGAGCAGTTCTTC. Protein product: CATSEMTGGEDEQFF.

The chain is built from TRBV24-1 and TRBJ2-5; D may correspond to TRBD1 or TRBD2 (5 bases each). V was clipped by 4 bases and J by 4 bases, with 24 bases between them. The CDR3 consists of 18 residues. Germline V gene sequence: CDR1 KGHDR, CDR2 SFDVKD. CDR3 in DNA: TGTGCCACCAGTGAAACCGGGACCTCAGGGATGGTTGGAGAGACCCAGTACTTC. The encoded protein is CATSETGTSGMVGETQYF.